This T cell receptor (beta chain) is from a study of T cell responses to AZD1222 COVID-19 vaccine. Data came from immunoSEQ multiplex PCR; TCRdb stores just in-frame clones and leaves some out. The table includes 110,000 or so clones, roughly 90% detected once. The V gene's germline CDR1 is SGHTA and CDR2 FQGNSA. The length of the CDR3 is 13 residues. Trimming took 0 bases from V and 6 from J, leaving 5 bases between them. This sequence was found in an adult in good health. The chain uses TRBV7-2 and TRBJ2-2; D remains ambiguous. The sample here was peripheral blood, taken on day 0 of MenACWY control vaccination. In DNA form, the CDR3 reads TGTGCCAGCAGCTTAGCGTTTCCCGGGGAGCTGTTTTTT. Translation gives CASSLAFPGELFF.